One and the same sample provided the 16 T cell receptor beta chains below, sequenced in a study of T cells in Graves' hyperthyroidism and ophthalmopathy. RNA transcripts gave rise to amplified TCR beta CDR3 regions. Initially, a first-round RT-PCR of the TCR CDR3 employed the HTBI primer set. TCRdb reprocessed the multiplex PCR reads via MiXCR and lists one record per CDR3 protein. The top ten clones hold roughly 19% of a sample with a few hundred thousand distinct CDR3 sequences, about half of them seen once. The sample was peripheral blood or thyroid tissue (not recorded which). The receptors derive from an adult woman with Graves' disease, either hyperthyroidism or ophthalmopathy (not recorded which).

The chain couples TRBV28 to TRBJ1-1; TRBD1 is a possible D gene (5 bases). V dropped 10 bases and J dropped 6 bases, with 21 bases sitting between them. This CDR3 region has 14 residues. Per germline, CDR1 MDHEN and CDR2 SYDVKM. The CDR3, as DNA: TGTGCCACGAGCCAAGACCAAGGGGTAGCTGAAGCTTTCTTT. Translating it yields CATSQDQGVAEAFF.

This clonotype was counted between two and nine times. This rearrangement joins TRBV7-2 to TRBJ1-5; 10 bases line up with TRBD1. Per germline, CDR1 SGHTA and CDR2 FQGNSA. The CDR3 has 15 amino acids. Trimming at V came to 3 bases and at J to 9 bases, leaving 8 bases not matched to a gene. CDR3 in DNA: TGTGCCAGCAGCTTCTCCGGGACAGGGGTTCGGCCCCAGCATTTT. Its protein product is CASSFSGTGVRPQHF.

V usage is TRBV10-3 and J usage is TRBJ2-7; 8 bases line up with TRBD1. TRBJ2-5 explains the end of the DNA better; the J call may be wrong. Germline CDR1 ENHRY, CDR2 SYGVKD. The CDR3 totals 18 residues. Written as DNA, the CDR3 is TGTGCCATCAGTGATCTAGGCAGCTTCGACAGGGGTTGGGAGACCCAGTACTTC. As protein: CAISDLGSFDRGWETQYF.

This clonotype was found many times. The chain uses TRBV7-8 and TRBJ1-1; weak D call: TRBD1 (5 bases). The CDR3 has 16 residues. Germline loops: CDR1 SGHVS, CDR2 FQNEAQ. The ends were cut back, 1 base at V and 8 bases at J, with 20 bases in the middle. CDR3 sequence reads: CASSLGRGSKGWEAFF. Written as DNA, the CDR3 is TGTGCCAGCAGCTTAGGTCGGGGCTCGAAAGGCTGGGAAGCTTTCTTT.

This clonotype was seen a handful of times. Without the conserved terminal phenylalanine or tryptophan, this CDR3 likely stems from a read error. The limits of the CDR3 on the DNA are not certain, so only TCRdb's listed CDR3 is given. The chain uses TRBV7-6 and TRBJ2-5; the table calls TRBD1, which could not be checked here. Germline V gene sequence: CDR1 SGHVS, CDR2 FNYEAQ. Ends included, the CDR3 has 11 residues. CDR3: CASSLVEDSNT.

This clonotype has a count of ten or more. The chain couples TRBV7-2 to TRBJ2-7; no clear D. Trimming pared 1 base from V and 0 bases from J, leaving 7 bases between. The CDR3 covers 14 residues. Germline V CDR1 and CDR2: SGHTA, FQGNSA. The CDR3 loop is CASSLVRVSYEQYF. The DNA for the CDR3 is TGTGCCAGCAGCTTAGTTCGGGTCTCCTACGAGCAGTACTTC.

In its sample, this clonotype was seen many times. V and J are TRBV11-2 and TRBJ1-1, with D maybe TRBD1 (5 bases). V was shortened by 4 bases and J by 1 base, with 16 bases between the two germline ends. The CDR3 is made up of 16 amino acids. The germline CDR1 and CDR2 sequences are SGHAT and FQNNGV. The chain's CDR3 is CASSSYPRDWNTEAFF. For the CDR3, the DNA is TGTGCCAGCAGCTCTTACCCCCGGGACTGGAACACTGAAGCTTTCTTT.

J is TRBJ2-2 and V is TRBV13; D may correspond to TRBD1 or TRBD2 (5 bases each). CDR3 length equals 14 residues. The V end lost 9 bases, the J end lost 8 bases, and 19 bases lay between the germline ends. Per germline, CDR1 PRHDT and CDR2 FYEKMQ (reference sequence). CDR3 DNA sequence: TGTGCCAGTCCGGGACCGCCCTCCTCTGGGGAGCTGTTTTTT. The encoded protein is CASPGPPSSGELFF. The variable domain in full, completed from reference TRBV13 and TRBJ2-2, reads AAGVIQSPRHLIKEKRETATLKCYPIPRHDTVYWYQQGPGQDPQFLISFYEKMQSDKGSIPDRFSAQQFSDYHSELNMSSLELGDSALYFCASPGPPSSGELFFGEGSRLTVL.

This chain connects TRBV18 to TRBJ2-5; 7 bases map to TRBD1. Trimming cost V 4 bases and J 5 bases; bases outside gene matches: 10. Germline CDR1 reads KGHSH; CDR2 reads LQKENI. The CDR3 totals 15 residues. The CDR3 here is CASSRHKGAEETQYF. CDR3 coding DNA: TGTGCCAGCTCACGTCATAAGGGGGCGGAGGAGACCCAGTACTTC.

V is TRBV24-1 and J is TRBJ2-1, with D perhaps TRBD2 (5 bases). V was trimmed by 4 bases and J by 6 bases, leaving 9 bases between them. Looked up from germline, CDR1 is KGHDR and CDR2 is SFDVKD. The CDR3 has 13 residues. The CDR3 nucleotides are TGTGCCACCAGTGAGGAACTAGGCAATGAGCAGTTCTTC. This gives the protein CATSEELGNEQFF.

The rearrangement links TRBV20-1 to TRBJ2-7; D possibly corresponds to TRBD2 (6 bases). Trimming shortened V by 3 bases and J by 5 bases, and 11 bases separated the two germline ends. The germline V gene has CDR1 DFQATT and CDR2 SNEGSKA (reference sequence). The CDR3 covers 12 residues. The CDR3 DNA is TGCAGTGCTAGGTCGGGGGATGACGAGCAGTACTTC. It codes for CSARSGDDEQYF.

This clonotype was counted many times. The chain recombines TRBV10-3 with TRBJ1-5, with D maybe TRBD1 (6 bases). The V end lost 4 bases, the J end lost 3 bases, and 10 bases lay between the germline ends. This CDR3 is built from 14 residues. Germline V gene lookup returns CDR1 ENHRY and CDR2 SYGVKD. The DNA for the CDR3 is TGTGCCATCAGTGCTGACAGGATCAATCAGCCCCAGCATTTT. Protein product: CAISADRINQPQHF.

The V call is TRBV12-3 or TRBV12-4, the J call TRBJ1-2; D gene unclear. There are 13 residues in the CDR3. Trimming cost V 4 bases and J 1 base, with 7 bases left between them. As DNA, the CDR3 is TGTGCCAGCAGTTCTACCGATAACTATGGCTACACCTTC. Its translation: CASSSTDNYGYTF.

The chain is built from TRBV27 and TRBJ1-5; D unresolved. This CDR3 comprises 13 residues. The V end was cut by 0 bases, the J end by 7 bases, with 7 bases between. Germline values: CDR1 MNHEY, CDR2 SMNVEV (reference sequence). DNA for the CDR3: TGTGCCAGCAGTTTATCGGTGTACCAGCCCCAGCATTTT. It translates to CASSLSVYQPQHF.

This chain connects TRBV6-6 to TRBJ1-6; 8 bases are a match to TRBD1. This CDR3 has 13 residues. V trimming: 5 bases; J trimming: 18 bases; junction bases outside the gene matches: 12. CDR1 MNHNY and CDR2 SVGAGI come from the germline V gene (reference sequence). The CDR3 protein is CASSQGQADFPHF. CDR3 bases: TGTGCCAGCAGTCAGGGACAGGCGGACTTTCCCCACTTT.

This clonotype appeared a few times. The chain carries TRBV27 and TRBJ1-6, with 7 nucleotides matching TRBD1. This CDR3 spans 18 amino acids. The V gene end was trimmed by 2 bases and the J gene end by 4 bases; junction bases not matched to a gene: 11. Germline V gene lookup returns CDR1 MNHEY and CDR2 SMNVEV (reference sequence). The CDR3 nucleotides are TGTGCCAGCAGTTTAACCTTCCCCGCGACAGGGTATAATTCACCCCTCCACTTT. Residues: CASSLTFPATGYNSPLHF.